This record concerns one T cell receptor (beta chain) sequence. Its antigen is currently unknown. The sample comes from a study of cytomegalovirus exposure and HLA in healthy donors. Study findings and constraints: Within a later analysis, the majority of CMV-associated TCR beta chains appeared HLA-restricted.

PCR was performed using 60 Vbeta and 13 Jbeta primers. TCRdb's copy holds only in-frame clones and misses some; the assay was immunoSEQ multiplex PCR. The profile shows approximately 110,000 clones, 50% to 65% of them singletons. The CDR3 loop spans 15 amino acids. CDR1 and CDR2 (germline): LGHNA, YNFKEQ. V shed 0 bases and J shed 7 bases, with 13 bases lying between them. The chain has TRBV4-2 and TRBJ1-5; D is ambiguous. The sequenced sample consisted of PBMCs. The TCR sequence derives from a man aged 25-40 years in good health and CMV-seropositive. CDR3 bases: TGTGCCAGCAGCCAAGATTACGGCGGCGGCCAGCCCCAGCATTTT. Protein product: CASSQDYGGGQPQHF.